These T cell receptor beta chains were read from a single sample in a study of shared clonotypes between healthy human individuals. The data were produced by immunoSEQ multiplex PCR, yet TCRdb's version contains in-frame clones alone and is incomplete. The top ten hold approximately 0.057% of the sample, which has some 580,000 clones, almost 97% seen once. Sample: naive CD4+ T cells sorted from blood. Receptor source: a woman aged 25 to 39 in good health. Each CDR3 is given with its conserved first and last residue. Fields, in order: clone size, J gene, D gene, V gene, CDR3 DNA, CDR3 protein. A D gene is named only where the DNA matches it firmly. Some rows have no size entry. The others give once, few or many, or a class for an expanded clone.

NA | TRBJ2-7 | NA | TRBV28 | TGTGCCAGCAGTTCCGGCGGGGCCCTTACCTACGAGCAGTACTTC | CASSSGGALTYEQYF
NA | TRBJ1-2 | NA | TRBV28 | TGTGCCAGCTTGTCGGGAGCTAACTATGGCTACACCTTC | CASLSGANYGYTF
NA | TRBJ1-2 | TRBD1 | TRBV30 | TGTGCCTGGGGAAGCGGGACAGAGAACTATGGCTACACCTTC | CAWGSGTENYGYTF
NA | TRBJ1-1 | NA | TRBV7-8 | TGTGCCAGCAGCCATGTTTTGTGGCCTGAAGCTTTCTTT | CASSHVLWPEAFF
NA | TRBJ2-7 | NA | TRBV14 | TGTGCCAGCAGCCAAGTGGGCTACGAGCAGTACTTC | CASSQVGYEQYF
NA | TRBJ1-5 | NA | TRBV18 | TGTGCCAGCTCACCGATTGGGTCGGGCAATCAGCCCCAGCATTTT | CASSPIGSGNQPQHF
NA | TRBJ2-7 | NA | TRBV7-2 | TGTGCCAGCGGGATGTATGGGAGTTCGGCCAACTACGAGCAGTACTTC | CASGMYGSSANYEQYF
NA | TRBJ2-3 | NA | TRBV28 | TGTGCCAGCAGTCCCACCCCTCAGGGAGCCACAGATACGCAGTATTTT | CASSPTPQGATDTQYF
NA | TRBJ1-1 | NA | TRBV19 | TGTGCCAGTAGTCCCCAGCGTGCAGGGAGCGTGGCTTTCTTT | CASSPQRAGSVAFF
NA | TRBJ2-3 | TRBD2 | TRBV5-5 | TGTGCCAGCAGCCCCGAGGGACTAGCTATCGCAGATACGCAGTATTTT | CASSPEGLAIADTQYF
NA | TRBJ2-1 | TRBD2 | TRBV15 | TGTGCCACCAGGGCGGGAGTAGTGAATGAGCAGTTCTTC | CATRAGVVNEQFF
NA | TRBJ2-7 | NA | TRBV6-5 | TGTGCCAGCAGCCGGGGTGAAGGGACTCCTTGGGAGCAGTACTTC | CASSRGEGTPWEQYF
NA | TRBJ2-1 | NA | TRBV6-5 | TGTGCCAGCAGGATAGACGTCTACTCCTACAATGAGCAGTTCTTC | CASRIDVYSYNEQFF
NA | TRBJ2-6 | NA | TRBV7-6 | TGTGCCAGCAGCTTAACGGGATTCATCTTGGGGGCCAACGTCCTGACTTTC | CASSLTGFILGANVLTF
NA | TRBJ1-1 | NA | TRBV15 | TGTGCCACCAGCACACGCTTTGGGACACTGCCGAACGCTTTCTTT | CATSTRFGTLPNAFF
NA | TRBJ2-5 | NA | TRBV15 | TGTGCCACCAGCAGAGACCGGACAAATCAAGAGACCCAGTACTTC | CATSRDRTNQETQYF
NA | TRBJ1-1 | NA | TRBV7-2 | TGTGCCAGCAGCTTATGGGGGCAGGGGAACACTGAAGCTTTCTTT | CASSLWGQGNTEAFF
NA | TRBJ2-7 | TRBD2 | TRBV6-5 | TGTGCCAGCAGTTACTCGATACTAGCGGGGTTCTACGAGCAGTACTTC | CASSYSILAGFYEQYF
NA | TRBJ2-7 | TRBD2 | TRBV12-5 | TGTGCTAGTGCTTCGGGGAGGGGTGAGCAGTACTTC | CASASGRGEQYF
NA | TRBJ2-1 | NA | TRBV18 | TGTGCCAGCTCAACCCCTGGCGGTGAGCAGTTCTTC | CASSTPGGEQFF
NA | TRBJ1-1 | NA | TRBV27 | TGTGCCAGCAGTAAAAACACTGAAGCTTTCTTT | CASSKNTEAFF
NA | TRBJ2-2 | TRBD2 | TRBV2 | TGTGCCAGCAGCGGGACTAGCGGGATTATCACCGGGGAGCTGTTTTTT | CASSGTSGIITGELFF
once | TRBJ1-5 | NA | TRBV19 | TGTGCCAGTAGTACGGGACGGAGCAATCAGCCCCAGCATTTT | CASSTGRSNQPQHF
NA | TRBJ1-2 | NA | TRBV7-2 | TGTGCCAGCAGCTTCTCCTCCTATGGCTACACCTTC | CASSFSSYGYTF
NA | TRBJ1-1 | NA | TRBV2 | TGTGCCAGCAGTGAGGGAAACTTGAACACTGAAGCTTTCTTT | CASSEGNLNTEAFF
NA | TRBJ2-5 | NA | TRBV30 | TGTGCCTGGGACCGGGGGCGAGTCCAAGAGACCCAGTACTTC | CAWDRGRVQETQYF
NA | TRBJ1-3 | NA | TRBV6-5 | TGTGCCAGCAGTTACTCGGGCATGAACTCTGGAAACACCATATATTTT | CASSYSGMNSGNTIYF
NA | TRBJ2-7 | TRBD2 | TRBV5-1 | TGCGCCAGCAGCCTCAAAGCGGGAGTCTACGAGCAGTACTTC | CASSLKAGVYEQYF
once | TRBJ1-1 | NA | TRBV5-1 | TGCGCCAGCAGCATGGAGGGTAACACTGAAGCTTTCTTT | CASSMEGNTEAFF
NA | TRBJ1-2 | TRBD1 | TRBV28 | TGTGCCAGCAGCCCCATGTCGGGTACAGGGGTCCCAAACTATGGCTACACCTTC | CASSPMSGTGVPNYGYTF
NA | TRBJ2-7 | TRBD2 | TRBV4-1 | TGCGCCAGCAGCCAGCATAGACTAGCGGGAGGAAATAGGACCTACGAGCAGTACTTC | CASSQHRLAGGNRTYEQYF
NA | TRBJ2-7 | NA | TRBV2 | TGTGCCAGCAGTGAAGGTGGGAGAGGCTTATACGAGCAGTACTTC | CASSEGGRGLYEQYF
NA | TRBJ1-2 | NA | TRBV4-1 | TGCGCCAGCAGCCAAGATAGGGCAGGGACACCCACTAACTATGGCTACACCTTC | CASSQDRAGTPTNYGYTF
NA | TRBJ2-5 | TRBD2 | TRBV2 | TGTGCCAGCAGTGTTAGCGGGATTGGAGAGACCCAGTACTTC | CASSVSGIGETQYF
NA | TRBJ2-7 | NA | TRBV27 | TGTGCCAGCAGTCCCACCTCCCGGACAGCGACCTACGAGCAGTACTTC | CASSPTSRTATYEQYF
NA | TRBJ2-5 | NA | TRBV19 | TGTGCCAGTAGTCAGACCCCGGGAGAGACCCAGTACTTC | CASSQTPGETQYF
NA | TRBJ2-7 | TRBD1 | TRBV7-3 | TGTGCCAGCAGCCTGGGGACAGGGATCACCTACGAGCAGTACTTC | CASSLGTGITYEQYF
NA | TRBJ2-3 | NA | TRBV7-2 | TGTGCCAGCAGCTTATTGGGAGCGACAGATACGCAGTATTTT | CASSLLGATDTQYF
NA | TRBJ2-1 | NA | TRBV28 | TGTGCCAGCAACCCCTCCGGGCTCAGCTCCTACAATGAGCAGTTCTTC | CASNPSGLSSYNEQFF
once | TRBJ1-1 | TRBD1 | TRBV5-1 | TGCGCCAGCAGACTTGGTGTAGGGACAGTCATTTTCTTT | CASRLGVGTVIFF
NA | TRBJ2-2 | NA | TRBV7-3 | TGTGCCAGCAGCTCACAGACCTACGGGGAGCTGTTTTTT | CASSSQTYGELFF